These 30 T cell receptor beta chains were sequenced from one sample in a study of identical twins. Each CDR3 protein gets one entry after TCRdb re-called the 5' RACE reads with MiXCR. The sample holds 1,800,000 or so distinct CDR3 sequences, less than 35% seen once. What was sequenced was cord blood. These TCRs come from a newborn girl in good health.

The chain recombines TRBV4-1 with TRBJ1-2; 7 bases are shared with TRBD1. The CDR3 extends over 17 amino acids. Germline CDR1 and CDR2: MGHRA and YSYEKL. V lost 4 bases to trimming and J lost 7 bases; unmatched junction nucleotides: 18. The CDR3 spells CASSRLPLGGSVSGYTF. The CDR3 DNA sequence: TGCGCCAGCAGCCGCCTACCTCTAGGGGGCTCTGTGAGTGGCTACACCTTC.

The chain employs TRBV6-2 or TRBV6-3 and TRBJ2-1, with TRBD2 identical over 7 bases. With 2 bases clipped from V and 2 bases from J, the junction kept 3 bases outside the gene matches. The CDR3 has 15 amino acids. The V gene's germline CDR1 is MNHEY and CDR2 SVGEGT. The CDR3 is CASSYQGTTYNEQFF. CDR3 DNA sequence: TGTGCCAGCAGTTACCAAGGGACTACCTACAATGAGCAGTTCTTC.

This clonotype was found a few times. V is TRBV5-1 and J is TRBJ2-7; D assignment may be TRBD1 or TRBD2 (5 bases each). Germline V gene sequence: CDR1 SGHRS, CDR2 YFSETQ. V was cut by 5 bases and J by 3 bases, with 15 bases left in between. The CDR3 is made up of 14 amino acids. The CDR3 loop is CASSPLGVYYEQYF. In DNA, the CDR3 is TGCGCCAGCAGTCCCCTGGGGGTTTACTACGAGCAGTACTTC.

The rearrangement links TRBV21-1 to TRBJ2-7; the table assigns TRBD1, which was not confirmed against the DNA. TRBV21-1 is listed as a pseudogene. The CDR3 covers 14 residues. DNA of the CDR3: TGTGCCAGCAGCAAAGGGGGGACAGCCTACGAGCAGTACTTC. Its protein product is CASSKGGTAYEQYF.

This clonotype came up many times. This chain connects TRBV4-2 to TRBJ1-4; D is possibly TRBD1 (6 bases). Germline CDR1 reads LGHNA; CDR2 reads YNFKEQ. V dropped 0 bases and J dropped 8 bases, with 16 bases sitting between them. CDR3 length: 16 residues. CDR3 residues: CASSQDVGAYGEKLFF. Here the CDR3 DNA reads TGTGCCAGCAGCCAAGATGTGGGGGCGTATGGGGAAAAACTGTTTTTT.

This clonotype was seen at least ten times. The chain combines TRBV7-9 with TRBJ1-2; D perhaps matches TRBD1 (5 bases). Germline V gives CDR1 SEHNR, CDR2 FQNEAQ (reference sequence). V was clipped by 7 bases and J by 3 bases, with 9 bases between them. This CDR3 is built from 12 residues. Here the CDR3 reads CASTDSDYGYTF. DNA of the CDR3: TGTGCCAGCACCGACAGCGACTATGGCTACACCTTC.

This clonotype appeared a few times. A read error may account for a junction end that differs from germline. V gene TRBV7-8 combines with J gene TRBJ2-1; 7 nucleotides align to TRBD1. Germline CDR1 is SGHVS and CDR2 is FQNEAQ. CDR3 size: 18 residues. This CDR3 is CASSARPNLGQSHNEQFF. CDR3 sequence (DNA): TGTGCCAGCAGCGCACGTCCGAACTTGGGACAGTCACACAATGAGCAGTTTTTC. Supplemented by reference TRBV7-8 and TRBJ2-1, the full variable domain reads GAGVSQSPRYKVAKRGQDVALRCDPISGHVSLFWYQQALGQGPEFLTYFQNEAQLDKSGLPSDRFFAERPEGSVSTLKIQRTQQEDSAVYLCASSARPNLGQSHNEQFFGPGTRLTVL.

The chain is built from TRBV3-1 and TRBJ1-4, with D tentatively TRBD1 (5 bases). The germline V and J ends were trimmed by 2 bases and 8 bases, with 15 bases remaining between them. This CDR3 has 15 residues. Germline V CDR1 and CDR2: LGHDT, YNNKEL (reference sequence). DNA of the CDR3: TGTGCCAGCAGCCAACAGGGAGGGATTGGAGAAAAACTGTTTTTT. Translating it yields CASSQQGGIGEKLFF.

This chain's CDR3 is CASSDFSNQPQHF. CDR3 bases: TGTGCCAGCAGTGACTTCAGCAATCAGCCCCAGCATTTT. The chain links TRBV6-1 to TRBJ1-5; D gene unclear. There are 13 residues in the CDR3. V was trimmed by 3 bases and J by 1 base, leaving 4 bases between them. Germline assignment: CDR1 MNHNS and CDR2 SASEGT.

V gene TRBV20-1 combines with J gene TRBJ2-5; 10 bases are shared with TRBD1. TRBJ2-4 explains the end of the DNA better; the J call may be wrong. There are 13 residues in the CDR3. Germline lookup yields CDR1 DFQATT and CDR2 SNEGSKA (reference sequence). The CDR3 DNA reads TGCAGTGCTAGGGCGGACAGGGGGAGCATTCAGTACTTC. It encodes CSARADRGSIQYF.

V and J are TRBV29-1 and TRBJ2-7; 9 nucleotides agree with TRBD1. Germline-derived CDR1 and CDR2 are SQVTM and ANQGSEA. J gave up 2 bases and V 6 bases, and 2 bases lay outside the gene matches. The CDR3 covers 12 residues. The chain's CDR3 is CSVWTGAYEQYF. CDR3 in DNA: TGCAGCGTGTGGACAGGGGCCTACGAGCAGTACTTC.

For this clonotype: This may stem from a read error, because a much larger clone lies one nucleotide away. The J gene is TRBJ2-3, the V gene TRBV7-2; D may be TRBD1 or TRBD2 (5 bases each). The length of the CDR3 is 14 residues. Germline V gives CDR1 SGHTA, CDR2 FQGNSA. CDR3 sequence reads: CASSPRDRTDMQYF. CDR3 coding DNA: TGTGCCAGCAGCCCTAGGGACCGCACAGATATGCAGTATTTT.

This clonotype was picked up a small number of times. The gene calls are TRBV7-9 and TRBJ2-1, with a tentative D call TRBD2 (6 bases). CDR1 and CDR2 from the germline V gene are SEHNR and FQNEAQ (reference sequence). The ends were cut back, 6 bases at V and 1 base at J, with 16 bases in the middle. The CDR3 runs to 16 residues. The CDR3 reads CASRDDSGPSYNEQFF. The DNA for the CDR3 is TGTGCCAGCAGAGACGATAGCGGTCCGTCCTACAATGAGCAGTTCTTC.

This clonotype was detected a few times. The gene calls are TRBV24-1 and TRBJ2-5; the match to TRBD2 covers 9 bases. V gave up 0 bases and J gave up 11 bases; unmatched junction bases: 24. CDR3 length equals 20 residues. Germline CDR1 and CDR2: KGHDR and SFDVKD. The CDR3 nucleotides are TGTGCCACCAGTGATTTGCTCGCGGGGGGGCGGGAGATAATTGCGAGTGAGCAGTACTTC. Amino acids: CATSDLLAGGREIIASEQYF.

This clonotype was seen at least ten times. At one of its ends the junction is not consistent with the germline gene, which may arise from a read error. CDR3 region: CASSQGPLETQYF. As DNA, the CDR3 is TGTGCCAGCAGCCAAGGGCCTCTGGAGACCCAGTACTTC. This rearrangement joins TRBV4-1 to TRBJ2-5; the D is unclear. The length of the CDR3 is 13 residues. Germline CDR1 and CDR2: MGHRA and YSYEKL.

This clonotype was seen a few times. Here the CDR3 reads CASSDSAGDYEQYF. The CDR3 DNA is TGTGCCAGCAGTGACTCCGCTGGGGACTACGAGCAGTACTTC. The chain carries TRBV27 and TRBJ2-7; D gene ambiguous. Trimming left V 5 bases short and J 3 bases short, with 14 bases between. Germline V gene lookup returns CDR1 MNHEY and CDR2 SMNVEV (reference sequence). The CDR3 totals 14 residues.

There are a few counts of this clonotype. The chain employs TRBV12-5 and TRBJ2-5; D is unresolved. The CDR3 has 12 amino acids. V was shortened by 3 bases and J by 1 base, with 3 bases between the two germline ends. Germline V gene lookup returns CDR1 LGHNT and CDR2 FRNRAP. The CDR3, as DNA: TGTGCTAGTGGTTTCATCCAAGAGACCCAGTACTTC. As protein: CASGFIQETQYF.

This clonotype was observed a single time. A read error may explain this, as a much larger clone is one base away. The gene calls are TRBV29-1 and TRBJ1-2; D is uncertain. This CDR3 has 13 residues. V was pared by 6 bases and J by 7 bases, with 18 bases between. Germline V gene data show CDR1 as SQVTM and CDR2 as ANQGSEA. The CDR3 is CSVAESVTCGYTF. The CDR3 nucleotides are TGCAGCGTAGCCGAATCTGTGACCTGTGGCTACACCTTC.

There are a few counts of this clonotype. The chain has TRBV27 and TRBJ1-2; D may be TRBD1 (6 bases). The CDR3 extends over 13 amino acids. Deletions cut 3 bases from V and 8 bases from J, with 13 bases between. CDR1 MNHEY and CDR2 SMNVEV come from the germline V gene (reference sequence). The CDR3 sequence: CASSFRGARGYTF. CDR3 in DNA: TGTGCCAGCAGTTTCCGGGGGGCAAGGGGCTACACCTTC.

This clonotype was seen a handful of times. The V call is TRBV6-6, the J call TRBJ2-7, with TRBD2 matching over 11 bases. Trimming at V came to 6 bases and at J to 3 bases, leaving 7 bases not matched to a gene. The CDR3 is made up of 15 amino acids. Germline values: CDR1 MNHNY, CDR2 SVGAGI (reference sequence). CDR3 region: CASRLTSGSLYEQYF. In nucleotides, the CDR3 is TGTGCCAGCAGGCTTACTAGCGGGAGTCTCTACGAGCAGTACTTC.

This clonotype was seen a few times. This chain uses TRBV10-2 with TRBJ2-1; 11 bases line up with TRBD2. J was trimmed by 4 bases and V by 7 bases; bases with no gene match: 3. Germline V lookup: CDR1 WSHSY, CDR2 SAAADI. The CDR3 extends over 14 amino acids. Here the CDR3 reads CASKLAGVYNEQFF. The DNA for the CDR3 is TGCGCCAGCAAACTAGCGGGGGTATACAATGAGCAGTTCTTC.

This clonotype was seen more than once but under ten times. Here the CDR3 DNA reads TGTGCCAGCAGCTTATTCAGAGATACGCAGTATTTT. Protein: CASSLFRDTQYF. V and J are TRBV11-2 and TRBJ2-3, with D hard to call. This CDR3 has 12 residues. Trimming removed 2 bases from V and 5 bases from J, with 5 bases in between. Germline CDR1 SGHAT, CDR2 FQNNGV.

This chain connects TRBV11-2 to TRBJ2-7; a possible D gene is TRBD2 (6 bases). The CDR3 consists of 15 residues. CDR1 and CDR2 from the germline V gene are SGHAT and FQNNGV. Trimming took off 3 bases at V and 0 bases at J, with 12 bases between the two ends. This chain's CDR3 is CASSFSGGISYEQYF. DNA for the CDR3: TGTGCCAGCAGCTTTAGTGGGGGGATCTCCTACGAGCAGTACTTC.

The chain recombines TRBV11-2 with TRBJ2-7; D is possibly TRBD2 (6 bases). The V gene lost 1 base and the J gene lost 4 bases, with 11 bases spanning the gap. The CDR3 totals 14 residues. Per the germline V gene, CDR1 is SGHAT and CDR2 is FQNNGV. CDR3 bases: TGTGCCAGCAGCTTAGTCGTGGGAGGTTACGAGCAGTACTTC. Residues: CASSLVVGGYEQYF.

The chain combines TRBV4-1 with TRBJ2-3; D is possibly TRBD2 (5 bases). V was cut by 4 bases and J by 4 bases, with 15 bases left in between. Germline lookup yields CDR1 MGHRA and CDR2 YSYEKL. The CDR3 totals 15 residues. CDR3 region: CASSPFNLLADTQYF. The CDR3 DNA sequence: TGCGCCAGCAGCCCCTTCAATCTACTAGCAGATACGCAGTATTTT.

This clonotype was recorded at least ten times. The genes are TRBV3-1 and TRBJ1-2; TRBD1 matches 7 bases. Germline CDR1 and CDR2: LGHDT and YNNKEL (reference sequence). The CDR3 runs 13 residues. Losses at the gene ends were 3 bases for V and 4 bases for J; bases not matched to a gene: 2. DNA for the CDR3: TGTGCCAGCAGCCATGGGACAGTCTATGGCTACACCTTC. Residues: CASSHGTVYGYTF.

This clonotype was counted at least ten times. The CDR3 DNA reads TGTGCCAGCAGTTACCGCTATGAGCAGTTCTTC. Its translation: CASSYRYEQFF. This chain joins TRBV6-5 and TRBJ2-1, with D uncertain. Looked up from germline, CDR1 is MNHEY and CDR2 is SVGAGI. Deletions cut 2 bases from V and 8 bases from J, with 4 bases between. The CDR3 consists of 11 residues.

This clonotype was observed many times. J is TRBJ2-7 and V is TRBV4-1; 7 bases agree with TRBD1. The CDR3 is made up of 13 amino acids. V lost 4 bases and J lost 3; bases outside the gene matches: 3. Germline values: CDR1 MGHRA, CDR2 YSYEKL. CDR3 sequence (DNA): TGCGCCAGCAGCCGAGGGACAGACTACGAGCAGTACTTC. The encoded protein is CASSRGTDYEQYF.

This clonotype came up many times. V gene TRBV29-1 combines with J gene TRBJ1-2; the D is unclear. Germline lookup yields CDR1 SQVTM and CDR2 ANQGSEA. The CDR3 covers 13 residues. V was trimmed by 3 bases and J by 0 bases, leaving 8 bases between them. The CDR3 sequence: CSVEKVSNYGYTF. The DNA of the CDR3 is TGCAGCGTTGAGAAGGTCTCTAACTATGGCTACACCTTC. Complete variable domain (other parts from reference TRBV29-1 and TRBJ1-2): SAVISQKPSRDICQRGTSLTIQCQVDSQVTMMFWYRQQPGQSLTLIATANQGSEATYESGFVIDKFPISRPNLTFSTLTVSNMSPEDSSIYLCSVEKVSNYGYTFGSGTRLTVV.

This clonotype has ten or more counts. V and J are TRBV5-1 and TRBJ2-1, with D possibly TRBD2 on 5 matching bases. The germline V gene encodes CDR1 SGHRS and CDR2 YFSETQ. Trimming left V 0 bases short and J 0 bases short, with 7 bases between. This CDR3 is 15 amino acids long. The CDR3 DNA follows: TGCGCCAGCAGCTTGGGGGCGGGCTCCTACAATGAGCAGTTCTTC. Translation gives CASSLGAGSYNEQFF. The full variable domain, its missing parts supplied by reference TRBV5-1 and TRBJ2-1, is KAGVTQTPRYLIKTRGQQVTLSCSPISGHRSVSWYQQTPGQGLQFLFEYFSETQRNKGNFPGRFSGRQFSNSRSEMNVSTLELGDSALYLCASSLGAGSYNEQFFGPGTRLTVL.